The T cell receptor (beta chain) under discussion was sequenced for a study of tumour-infiltrating T cells in Burkitt lymphoma. Study as a whole: The Burkitt lymphoma cohort spanned all epidemiological subtypes. Productive clonality predicted overall and progression-free survival.

The study, taken as a whole, reports: Several public clonotypes recurred in numerous Burkitt lymphoma patients.

The protocol was immunoSEQ multiplex PCR, while the TCRdb copy is restricted to in-frame clones and leaves out a portion. Of fewer than 1,500 clones listed, around an eighth are singletons. As for this clone: Its antigen is currently unknown.

This TCR derives from a human donor with Burkitt lymphoma. The material sequenced was tumor tissue.

The CDR3 reads CASREQTGSGSEQYF. The CDR3 DNA reads TGTGCCAGCAGAGAACAAACAGGGAGTGGCAGCGAGCAGTACTTC. The chain uses TRBV2 and TRBJ2-7; a possible D gene is TRBD1 (6 bases). V was trimmed by 6 bases and J by 6 bases, leaving 21 bases between them. Germline lookup yields CDR1 SNHLY and CDR2 FYNNEI. The CDR3 has 15 residues. The full variable domain, completed using reference TRBV2 and TRBJ2-7, is EPEVTQTPSHQVTQMGQEVILRCVPISNHLYFYWYRQILGQKVEFLVSFYNNEISEKSEIFDDQFSVERPDGSNFTLKIRSTKLEDSAMYFCASREQTGSGSEQYFGPGTRLTVT.